The 14 T cell receptor beta chains below come from one sample, sequenced in a study of blood T cell repertoires in COVID-19 (dated by TCRdb to 2018 to 2020). Libraries came from the immunoSEQ multiplex PCR assay. In TCRdb, the immuneACCESS table is reduced to in-frame sequences with V and J assigned. These tables do not hold every clone; where another copy was compared, an unresolved V gene accounts for under half, and the others remain unexplained. The sample profile shows 300,000 to 350,000 clones; more than 70% of them were found once. Over 0.9% of the sample is in the top ten clones. Source material: PBMCs or T cells enriched from blood (not recorded which). The source of these receptors is a woman aged 30 to 39 who had been exposed to COVID-19.

The rearrangement links TRBV5-1 to TRBJ2-7; the D gene is possibly TRBD2 (6 bases). Germline values: CDR1 SGHRS, CDR2 YFSETQ. This CDR3 is 15 amino acids long. Trimming removed 0 bases at V and 0 bases at J, with 10 bases between. CDR3: CASSLAGLLSYEQYF. The CDR3, as DNA: TGCGCCAGCAGCTTGGCCGGACTACTCTCCTACGAGCAGTACTTC.

The table lists this clone with a count of one. This rearrangement joins TRBV13 to TRBJ2-7; 8 positions agree with TRBD2. V lost 6 bases, J lost 2 bases, and 6 bases stayed unmatched. CDR3 length: 14 amino acids. Germline CDR1 and CDR2: PRHDT and FYEKMQ (reference sequence). CDR3 amino acids: CASRVLAGTYEQYF. CDR3 DNA: TGTGCCAGCAGAGTTCTAGCGGGTACCTACGAGCAGTACTTC.

This CDR3 reads CASSLPAGGYNEQFF. For the CDR3, the DNA is TGTGCCAGCAGCTTACCGGCGGGAGGATACAATGAGCAGTTCTTC. The V call is TRBV7-2, the J call TRBJ2-1; 8 bases line up with TRBD2. Germline loops: CDR1 SGHTA, CDR2 FQGNSA. J was trimmed by 4 bases and V by 2 bases; bases with no gene match: 4. This CDR3 has 15 amino acids.

V usage is TRBV27 and J usage is TRBJ1-5, with D hard to call. V shed 0 bases and J shed 1 base, with 4 bases lying between them. CDR1 MNHEY and CDR2 SMNVEV come from the germline V gene (reference sequence). This CDR3 contains 14 residues. The CDR3 is CASSLSGSNQPQHF. CDR3 coding DNA: TGTGCCAGCAGTTTATCGGGCAGCAATCAGCCCCAGCATTTT.

This sequence joins TRBV27 and TRBJ1-1, with 7 nucleotides matching TRBD1. V gave up 6 bases and J gave up 0 bases; unmatched junction bases: 7. The germline V gene encodes CDR1 MNHEY and CDR2 SMNVEV (reference sequence). CDR3 size: 15 residues. In DNA form, the CDR3 reads TGTGCCAGCAGACCTGTCAGGGGGGTGAACACTGAAGCTTTCTTT. This codes for CASRPVRGVNTEAFF.

For the CDR3, the DNA is TGTGCCAGCAGTGAAGCCTTTTATGTATCAGAGACCCAGTACTTC. Translating it yields CASSEAFYVSETQYF. J is TRBJ2-5 and V is TRBV6-1, with D uncertain. The CDR3 contains 15 residues. Germline assignment: CDR1 MNHNS and CDR2 SASEGT. V was shortened by 0 bases and J by 4 bases, with 12 bases between the two germline ends.

The rearrangement joins TRBV5-1 to TRBJ1-5, with D uncertain. The ends were cut back, 0 bases at V and 0 bases at J, with 13 bases in the middle. Looked up from germline, CDR1 is SGHRS and CDR2 is YFSETQ. CDR3 length: 17 amino acids. The CDR3 nucleotides are TGCGCCAGCAGCTTGGGACCCGGAGTAAATAGCAATCAGCCCCAGCATTTT. Its protein product is CASSLGPGVNSNQPQHF.

V is TRBV5-6 and J is TRBJ2-7; 10 nucleotides align to TRBD2. The CDR3 is made up of 13 amino acids. Germline V gene sequence: CDR1 SGHDT, CDR2 YYEEEE. V was pared by 1 base and J by 10 bases, with 5 bases of the junction left unmatched. The CDR3 loop is CASSLPGTSVQYF. CDR3 DNA: TGTGCCAGCAGCTTGCCCGGGACTAGCGTACAGTACTTC.

The rearrangement uses TRBV4-2 and TRBJ2-1; 10 nucleotides agree with TRBD2. V lost 6 bases and J lost 4; bases outside the gene matches: 6. CDR3 size: 15 residues. Germline V gene lookup returns CDR1 LGHNA and CDR2 YNFKEQ. CDR3 coding DNA: TGTGCCAGCAGGCCCGGACTAGCGGAGTACAATGAGCAGTTCTTC. It translates to CASRPGLAEYNEQFF.

The chain links TRBV3-1 (or the pseudogene TRBV3-2) to TRBJ2-4, with no clear D. The CDR3 is made up of 13 amino acids. CDR1 is LGHDT, CDR2 YNNKEL, per germline (reference sequence). V lost 0 bases to trimming and J lost 10 bases, with 10 bases between them. The CDR3 DNA reads as TGTGCCAGCAGCCAAGAGGTTCTCCGGATTCAGTACTTC. It specifies CASSQEVLRIQYF.

V gene TRBV6-4 combines with J gene TRBJ2-3; 10 bases align to TRBD2. The CDR3 is 16 residues long. V was pared by 5 bases and J by 4 bases, with 9 bases of the junction left unmatched. In germline, CDR1 is MRHNA, CDR2 SNTAGT. The CDR3 loop is CASSIEASGSPDTQYF. CDR3 DNA sequence: TGTGCCAGCAGTATTGAAGCTAGCGGGAGTCCAGATACGCAGTATTTT.

The V call is TRBV3-1 (or the pseudogene TRBV3-2), the J call TRBJ2-5; D is unresolved. The CDR3 runs 12 residues. The V gene lost 3 bases and the J gene lost 12 bases, with 14 bases spanning the gap. CDR1 is LGHDT and CDR2 is YNNKEL in the germline V gene (reference sequence). CDR3 DNA: TGTGCCAGCAGCCATACGAGCGAGACGAAGTACTTC. Translating gives CASSHTSETKYF.

The chain carries TRBV5-4 and TRBJ2-6; a weak D match, TRBD2 (5 bases). The CDR3 contains 19 residues. Germline CDR1 and CDR2: SGHNT and YYREEE (reference sequence). The V end lost 0 bases, the J end lost 0 bases, and 16 bases lay between the germline ends. The CDR3 DNA sequence: TGTGCCAGCAGCTTGGCCCTGAGGGCCAAGGACTCTGGGGCCAACGTCCTGACTTTC. Protein product: CASSLALRAKDSGANVLTF.

The chain joins TRBV28 to TRBJ2-2; TRBD1 aligns across 8 bases. Germline V gene sequence: CDR1 MDHEN, CDR2 SYDVKM. V lost 6 bases, J lost 6 bases, and 12 bases stayed unmatched. The CDR3 totals 16 residues. CDR3 DNA: TGTGCCAGCAGCTCTGACAGGGGTTCCTTGGCCGGGGAGCTGTTTTTT. Translating gives CASSSDRGSLAGELFF.